The 4 T cell receptor beta chains below were found in one sample sequenced in a study of shared clonotypes between healthy human individuals. The naive CD8 fraction comprised CD45RO-negative cells positively selected for CCR7 and excluded terminally differentiated effector memory CD45RA+ cells. Data came from immunoSEQ multiplex PCR; TCRdb stores just in-frame clones and leaves some out. The data hold approximately 600,000 clones, with 90% to 95% observed a single time. What was sequenced was naive CD8+ T cells sorted from blood. The receptors originated from a woman aged 25 to 39 in good health.

The V and J genes are TRBV7-9 and TRBJ2-1, with unresolved D. Trimming cost V 10 bases and J 4 bases, with 23 bases left between them. This CDR3 region has 16 residues. CDR1 SEHNR and CDR2 FQNEAQ come from the germline V gene (reference sequence). The CDR3: CATSLTGHSMYNEQFF. The CDR3 coding sequence is TGTGCCACTTCCCTCACCGGTCATTCAATGTACAATGAGCAGTTCTTC. The entire variable domain, with the rest obtained from reference TRBV7-9 and TRBJ2-1, is as follows: DTGVSQNPRHKITKRGQNVTFRCDPISEHNRLYWYRQTLGQGPEFLTYFQNEAQLEKSRLLSDRFSAERPKGSFSTLEIQRTEQGDSAMYLCATSLTGHSMYNEQFFGPGTRLTVL.

The chain uses TRBV5-1 and TRBJ2-2; D perhaps matches TRBD1 (5 bases). The CDR3 is made up of 12 amino acids. Germline-derived CDR1 and CDR2 are SGHRS and YFSETQ. The V gene lost 5 bases and the J gene lost 7 bases, with 9 bases spanning the gap. In nucleotides, the CDR3 is TGCGCCAGCAGAGGGGATAACGGGGAGCTGTTTTTT. This encodes CASRGDNGELFF.

J is TRBJ2-5 and V is TRBV29-1; a weak D match, TRBD2 (6 bases). From germline, CDR1 is SQVTM and CDR2 ANQGSEA. CDR3 length: 16 residues. V shed 7 bases and J shed 0 bases, with 21 bases lying between them. CDR3 sequence reads: CSAIPPGRGDQETQYF. The CDR3 coding sequence is TGCAGCGCCATACCTCCGGGGCGCGGGGACCAAGAGACCCAGTACTTC.

In regard to this clone: Other DNA sequences in this sample translate to the same CDR3. V is TRBV28 and J is TRBJ2-7; D gene unclear. The CDR3 extends over 13 amino acids. CDR1 MDHEN and CDR2 SYDVKM come from the germline V gene. Trimming removed 4 bases from V and 1 base from J, with 8 bases in between. The CDR3: CASSSVSSYEQYF. Written as DNA, the CDR3 is TGTGCCAGCAGTTCCGTAAGTTCCTACGAGCAGTACTTC.